This paragraph reports one T cell receptor (beta chain). Germline V gene lookup returns CDR1 SGHVS and CDR2 FQNEAQ. V was cut by 1 base and J by 1 base, with 9 bases left in between. The CDR3 is 15 amino acids. Clones were sequenced by immunoSEQ multiplex PCR, and TCRdb holds only the in-frame ones, with some missing. Of approximately 75,000 clones listed, 83% were seen once; the top ten hold 0.5% to 0.6%. These data come from a study of CD4 T cell repertoires in COVID-19. These memory T cells were uncultured and sequenced directly after ex vivo isolation. The rearrangement joins TRBV7-8 to TRBJ2-3; the D gene is possibly TRBD1 (6 bases). The sample was CD4+ T cells from peripheral blood, taken after recovery from COVID-19. This receptor was taken from a human donor who had COVID-19. CDR3 protein: CASSLVSGGTDTQYF. For the CDR3, the DNA is TGTGCCAGCAGCTTAGTGTCAGGGGGCACAGATACGCAGTATTTT.